This record concerns one T cell receptor (beta chain) sequence. Authors' methods: Scientists estimated how many nucleated cells there were by amplifying reference gene primers. The repertoire was sequenced with immunoSEQ multiplex PCR; TCRdb's copy has only in-frame clones and lacks some. The V and J calls and clone size are taken from that table; D and trimming were inferred from the DNA. This table has 150,000 to 200,000 clones, roughly 90% appearing once. This specimen comes from a study of blood T cell repertoires in COVID-19. Looking at the study overall: Nucleic acid was either cDNA or gDNA, and it came from T cells, B-cell-depleted T cells, or PBMCs.

This CDR3 is 12 amino acids long. Germline lookup yields CDR1 LGHNT and CDR2 FRNRAP. Between the trimmed V and J ends, which lost 0 bases and 6 bases, there was a span of 3 bases. Sequences were obtained from PBMCs or T cells enriched from blood (not recorded which). The sequence was collected from a human donor with acute COVID-19. The donor label of this sample is uncertain. The chain joins TRBV12-5 to TRBJ1-5; no firm D call. The CDR3 bases are TGTGCTAGTGGTTTGGTACTTCAGCCCCAGCATTTT. It encodes CASGLVLQPQHF.